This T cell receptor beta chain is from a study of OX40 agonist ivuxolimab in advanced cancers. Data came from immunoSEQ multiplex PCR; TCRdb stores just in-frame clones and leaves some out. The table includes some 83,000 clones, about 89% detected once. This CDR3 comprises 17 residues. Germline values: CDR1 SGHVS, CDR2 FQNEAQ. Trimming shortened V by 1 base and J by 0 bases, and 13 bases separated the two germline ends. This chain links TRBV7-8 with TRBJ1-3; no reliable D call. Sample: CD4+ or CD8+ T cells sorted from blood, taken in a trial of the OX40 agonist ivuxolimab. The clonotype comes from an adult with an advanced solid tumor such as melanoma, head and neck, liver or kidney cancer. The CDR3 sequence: CASSLVGPGASGNTIYF. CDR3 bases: TGTGCCAGCAGCTTAGTTGGGCCCGGAGCCTCTGGAAACACCATATATTTT.